Listed below are T cell receptor beta chains from one sample, sequenced in a study of T cells in Graves' hyperthyroidism and ophthalmopathy. In TCRdb, the multiplex PCR reads were re-called with MiXCR into one record per CDR3 protein. This sample has a few hundred thousand distinct CDR3 sequences; 46% occur once, and the top ten carry about 45%. The sample was peripheral blood or thyroid tissue (not recorded which). The source is an adult woman with Graves' disease, either hyperthyroidism or ophthalmopathy (not recorded which). Each CDR3 is given with its conserved first and last residue.

J | V | CDR3
TRBJ2-5 | TRBV12-3/TRBV12-4 | CASSRQGSQYF
TRBJ2-6 | TRBV7-2 | CASSFGGAGTGANVLTF
TRBJ1-6 | TRBV7-2 | CASSPDRGYSPLHF
TRBJ1-1 | TRBV7-3 | CASSLTPGASEAFF
TRBJ2-2 | TRBV19 | CASSISGDGGELFF
TRBJ1-5 | TRBV19 | CASNSQGTQPQHF
TRBJ2-5 | TRBV20-1 | CSVAGGAPETQYF
TRBJ1-1 | TRBV11-2 | CASSLMGRTEAFF
TRBJ2-6 | TRBV29-1 | CSVRVGSGANVLTF
TRBJ2-7 | TRBV10-3 | CATRLAGTVYEQYF
TRBJ2-7 | TRBV7-8 | CASSLLGTGILDEQYF
TRBJ2-5 | TRBV5-8 | CASSLGGSTQETQYF
TRBJ2-2 | TRBV29-1 | CSVRTGGVTGELFF
TRBJ1-5 | TRBV20-1 | CSAREAARNQPQHF
TRBJ1-2 | TRBV10-3 | CAISEVTNYGYTF
TRBJ1-5 | TRBV19 | CASSIGSRVQPQHF
TRBJ1-2 | TRBV25-1 | CASSEYRDSQDEQGNYGYTF
TRBJ2-7 | TRBV10-3 | CAISVGGNEQYF
TRBJ2-7 | TRBV12-3/TRBV12-4 | CASSFRAGGGYEQYF
TRBJ1-5 | TRBV30 | CAWSQQGGEPQHF
TRBJ2-7 | TRBV7-2 | CASSQGLAGGRKQYF
TRBJ1-6 | TRBV10-2 | CASSETGQLNSPLHF
TRBJ1-1 | TRBV2 | CASRAGQGNTEASF
TRBJ1-5 | TRBV2 | CASTFGSGNQPQHF
TRBJ1-2 | TRBV6-1 | CASRVRPGTGDYGYTF
TRBJ1-5 | TRBV19 | CAIWDRNRRRNQPQHF
TRBJ1-5 | TRBV19 | CASSRDRIHQPQHF
TRBJ2-7 | TRBV7-2 | CASSGPGTERFYEQYF
TRBJ1-1 | TRBV12-3/TRBV12-4 | CASSRGDRGPDTEAFF
TRBJ1-4 | TRBV20-1 | CSAPTDGKLFF
TRBJ1-6 | TRBV2 | CASSRDGPYNSPLHF
TRBJ2-3 | TRBV2 | CASRYGSGESNTQYF
TRBJ2-6 | TRBV29-1 | CSLKSGANVLTF
TRBJ2-5 | TRBV29-1 | CSVSETQYF
NA | TRBV29-1 | CSGRIGDWEQFF
TRBJ1-5 | TRBV7-8 | CASIELLGTGARKPQHF
TRBJ1-1 | TRBV6-6 | CASSYRRGSMRNTEAFF
TRBJ1-1 | TRBV5-4 | CASSWGPLTEAFF
TRBJ1-5 | TRBV18 | CASSPAVDQPQHF
TRBJ2-2 | TRBV3-1 | CASSFRLASNTGELFF
TRBJ1-4 | TRBV29-1 | CSVPIGTGEKLFF
TRBJ1-1 | TRBV7-9 | CASSQDYGGKNTEAFF
TRBJ2-7 | TRBV5-1 | CASSLGTGGSYEQYF
TRBJ1-5 | TRBV20-1 | CSAYHPLLNQPQHF
TRBJ1-4 | TRBV11-2 | CASSPRLHRDEKLFF